The 4 T cell receptor beta chains below were found in one sample sequenced in a study of CD8+CD57+ T cells in acquired aplastic anemia. Genomic DNA constituted the template upon which TCR beta VDJ and CDR3 profiling was performed. One entry per CDR3 protein results from TCRdb running MiXCR on the reads. The repertoire has around 400,000 distinct CDR3 sequences, 60% to 80% of them found once; the top ten carry 3.5% to 4.5%. Sequencing was carried out using sorted CD4+, CD8+, or CD8+CD57+ T cells (not recorded which) from PBMCs. Receptor source: a human donor in good health, serving as a control.

Notes on this clonotype: This CDR3 is missing its conserved last phenylalanine or tryptophan, likely due to a read error. The limits of the CDR3 on the DNA are not certain, so only TCRdb's listed CDR3 is given. The chain couples TRBV2 to TRBJ2-1; the table's D call, TRBD2, has no DNA check behind it. In germline, CDR1 is SNHLY, CDR2 FYNNEI. Both ends counted, the CDR3 spans 16 residues. Here the CDR3 reads CASSAGTDTQYFGPCT.

As regards this clonotype: The germline gene is not matched at one end of the junction; a read error may be the cause. The rearrangement links TRBV27 to TRBJ1-3; D is possibly TRBD1 (6 bases). CDR1 and CDR2 from the germline V gene are MNHEY and SMNVEV (reference sequence). The CDR3 consists of 15 residues. CDR3 amino acids: CASRSTGLLGSTIYF. CDR3 DNA: TGTGCCAGCAGGAGTACAGGGTTGCTCGGAAGCACCATATATTTT.

This clonotype was recorded a few times. The chain joins TRBV11-2 to TRBJ1-1; D perhaps matches TRBD1 (6 bases). Trimming removed 3 bases at V and 4 bases at J, with 24 bases between. Germline V lookup: CDR1 SGHAT, CDR2 FQNNGV. This CDR3 has 18 amino acids. Here the CDR3 DNA reads TGTGCCAGCAGCTTCAGGCCCCGGACAGCAGAGATGAGCACTGAAGCTTTCTTT. This codes for CASSFRPRTAEMSTEAFF. Full variable domain (remainder filled in from reference TRBV11-2 and TRBJ1-1): EAGVAQSPRYKIIEKRQSVAFWCNPISGHATLYWYQQILGQGPKLLIQFQNNGVVDDSQLPKDRFSAERLKGVDSTLKIQPAKLEDSAVYLCASSFRPRTAEMSTEAFFGQGTRLTVV.

This clonotype was observed a single time. The J gene is TRBJ2-1, the V gene TRBV5-5; TRBD2 matches at 9 bases. Germline trimming cut 5 bases from V and 5 bases from J; bases unmatched to any gene: 11. There are 16 residues in the CDR3. Per germline, CDR1 SGHKS and CDR2 YYEKEE (reference sequence). CDR3 sequence: CASSNTLAGSHNEQFF. The CDR3 DNA reads as TGTGCCAGCAGTAATACCCTAGCGGGGAGCCACAATGAGCAGTTCTTC.